Listed below are T cell receptor beta chains from one sample, sequenced in a study of OX40 agonist ivuxolimab in advanced cancers. TCRdb's table, derived via immunoSEQ multiplex PCR, lists solely in-frame clones and lacks some. There are fewer than 55,000 clones in the sample; around four fifths occur only once, and 0.69% lies in the top ten. The sample was CD4+ or CD8+ T cells sorted from blood, taken in a trial of the OX40 agonist ivuxolimab. These TCRs come from an adult with an advanced solid tumor such as melanoma, head and neck, liver or kidney cancer. CDR3s include the opening cysteine and the closing phenylalanine or tryptophan.

>TRBV10-2|TRBJ2-1
CASSGPRQRYNEQFF
>TRBV6-1|TRBJ2-7
CASSSSGTPLYEQYF
>TRBV6-5|TRBJ2-5
CASSYSRKVDQYF
>TRBV4-2|TRBJ2-1
CASSQERGPTYNEQFF
>TRBV4-1|TRBJ2-7
CASSGVSLDYEQYF
>TRBV5-5|TRBJ2-5
CASSLAGANQETQYF
>TRBV7-2|TRBJ2-1
CASSAQEGVGYNEQFF
>TRBV28|TRBJ1-4
CASSRVGTNEKLFF
>TRBV4-1|TRBJ2-1
CASSQDSSGDIGGQFF
>TRBV7-2|TRBJ2-7
CASSFPVTDEQYF
>TRBV5-4|TRBJ2-3
CASRSGTPLDDTQYF
>TRBV18|TRBJ2-4
CASSPPENSSGGSRNIQYF
>TRBV27|TRBJ2-3
CASSFRMGGGVIDTQYF
>TRBV27|TRBJ2-5
CASSRITSGEWKTQYF
>TRBV7-7|TRBJ2-1
CASSLDSGTGNNEQFF
>TRBV6-1|TRBJ1-1
CASITGTGVPEAFF
>TRBV7-2|TRBJ2-3
CASRREGLTTDTQYF
>TRBV7-9|TRBJ2-5
CASSSHRRGQETQYF
>TRBV15|TRBJ2-7
CATSRGGREAYEQYF
>TRBV7-2|TRBJ1-1
CASSQRQGQNTEAFF
>TRBV7-2|TRBJ2-5
CASSLAPLAGTETQYF
>TRBV19|TRBJ2-7
CASSIRDRAYEQYF
>TRBV10-2|TRBJ1-5
CASSESGGSNQPQHF
>TRBV14|TRBJ2-2
CASSQARDRGLFF
>TRBV19|TRBJ1-4
CATRAATNEKLFF
>TRBV19|TRBJ2-6
CASSPGDRGAGANVLTF
>TRBV6-5|TRBJ1-2
CASRAGQAYGYTF
>TRBV4-2|TRBJ2-1
CASSQDLLAGGDSSYNEQFF
>TRBV6-5|TRBJ1-1
CASSHQGNTEAFF
>TRBV27|TRBJ2-7
CASSLTEYHEQYF
>TRBV19|TRBJ2-7
CASSIDRGGTYEQYF
>TRBV6-5|TRBJ2-5
CASSRTSQETQYF
>TRBV2|TRBJ1-5
CASSEDLLASGGPQHF
>TRBV6-5|TRBJ1-4
CASSSSAGQTNEKLFF
>TRBV7-2|TRBJ2-6
CASSLGATGANVLTF